This note documents a single T cell receptor (beta chain) sequence. Germline V lookup: CDR1 SGDLS, CDR2 YYNGEE. Trimming shortened V by 0 bases and J by 1 base, and 13 bases separated the two germline ends. The CDR3 loop spans 16 amino acids. This table comes from immunoSEQ multiplex PCR, and its TCRdb copy is limited to in-frame clones, with some not included. The sample has around 170,000 clones, 80% to 90% seen once. This sample is drawn from a study of control samples from healthy donors and cancer patients. Input material: blood. This sequence joins TRBV9 and TRBJ2-5, with D hard to call. The receptor was derived from a woman aged 25 to 45 in good health. Written as DNA, the CDR3 is TGTGCCAGCAGCGTAGGCGGTGGGGTGATCCAAGAGACCCAGTACTTC. Translated: CASSVGGGVIQETQYF.